Presented here are 25 T cell receptor beta chains from one specimen sequenced in a study of blood T cells in healthy people across ages. A second PCR, run for about 6 to 11 cycles, used a sample-barcoded 5' primer plus a J-beta primer mix. TCRdb itself ran the 5' RACE reads through MiXCR, one entry per CDR3 protein. In the table there are some 700,000 distinct CDR3 sequences, about 20% of which are singletons. The sequenced sample was blood. The receptor set was obtained from a man aged 70 or older in good health.

This clonotype turned up a few times. The genes are TRBV12-3 or TRBV12-4 and TRBJ1-4; tentatively, D is TRBD1 (6 bases). The CDR3 runs to 16 residues. The V gene lost 0 bases and the J gene lost 8 bases, with 16 bases spanning the gap. CDR3 coding DNA: TGTGCCAGCAGTTTAGCGGTCACAGGGAGATCGGAAAAACTGTTTTTT. This codes for CASSLAVTGRSEKLFF.

The chain has TRBV4-1 and TRBJ1-1; D may be TRBD1 (5 bases). The CDR3 has 14 residues. The V gene's germline CDR1 is MGHRA and CDR2 YSYEKL. V gave up 2 bases and J gave up 9 bases, with 16 bases separating them. In nucleotides, the CDR3 is TGCGCCAGCAGCCAAATTTCAGGGCAAGCCAAAGCTTTCTTT. Protein sequence: CASSQISGQAKAFF.

This clonotype was counted only a few times. The chain couples TRBV20-1 to TRBJ2-1; D tentatively fits TRBD1 or TRBD2 (5 bases each). The J call may be in error: the DNA end matches TRBJ2-5 better. The CDR3 extends over 14 amino acids. From germline, CDR1 is DFQATT and CDR2 SNEGSKA (reference sequence). CDR3: CSARDGGPFETQYF. The DNA for the CDR3 is TGCAGTGCTAGAGATGGGGGTCCCTTCGAGACCCAGTACTTC.

The gene calls are TRBV19 and TRBJ1-1; a possible D gene is TRBD1 (6 bases). The CDR3 runs to 14 residues. From germline, CDR1 is LNHDA and CDR2 SQIVND (reference sequence). V was pared by 4 bases and J by 6 bases, with 15 bases between. CDR3: CASSTPTRQAEAFF. The CDR3 DNA reads TGTGCCAGTAGTACCCCGACCCGACAGGCTGAAGCTTTCTTT.

This chain joins TRBV2 and TRBJ2-3; TRBD2 matches 7 bases. Germline values: CDR1 SNHLY, CDR2 FYNNEI. Trimming took 6 bases from V and 0 from J; bases not matched to a gene: 6. There are 15 residues in the CDR3. CDR3 protein: CASRAERGSTDTQYF. The CDR3 DNA follows: TGTGCCAGCAGGGCCGAGCGGGGAAGCACAGATACGCAGTATTTT.

This clonotype was observed at least ten times. This rearrangement joins TRBV7-8 to TRBJ1-1; tentative D call: TRBD1 (6 bases). Trimming removed 5 bases from V and 5 bases from J, with 9 bases in between. The CDR3 spans 12 residues. Germline V gene data show CDR1 as SGHVS and CDR2 as FQNEAQ. The CDR3 coding sequence is TGTGCCAGCAGCCGTACAGGGACTGAAGCTTTCTTT. Translation gives CASSRTGTEAFF.

This clonotype showed up many times. The chain links TRBV5-1 to TRBJ1-1; D remains unclear. Per the germline V gene, CDR1 is SGHRS and CDR2 is YFSETQ. The CDR3 loop spans 14 amino acids. V lost 0 bases and J 4 bases, leaving 10 bases between the germline ends. CDR3 DNA sequence: TGCGCCAGCAGCTTGGTTCCCGGCGGCACTGAAGCTTTCTTT. Residues: CASSLVPGGTEAFF.

The genes are TRBV6-2 or TRBV6-3 and TRBJ2-4, with D possibly matching TRBD2 (5 bases). The ends were cut back, 2 bases at V and 1 base at J, with 12 bases in the middle. The CDR3 is 16 amino acids. Germline CDR1 reads MNHEY; CDR2 reads SVGEGT. DNA for the CDR3: TGTGCCAGCAGTTACACGTTTCCGGGGGCCAAAAACATTCAGTACTTC. The encoded protein is CASSYTFPGAKNIQYF.

V usage is TRBV20-1 and J usage is TRBJ2-5; D uncertain. This CDR3 is 12 amino acids long. Germline loops: CDR1 DFQATT, CDR2 SNEGSKA (reference sequence). Trimming took off 7 bases at V and 1 base at J, with 10 bases between the two ends. CDR3 sequence reads: CSGRWAQETQYF. CDR3 bases: TGCAGTGGTCGGTGGGCCCAAGAGACCCAGTACTTC.

This clonotype was observed many times. J is TRBJ2-1 and V is TRBV7-2; 15 nucleotides agree with TRBD2. CDR3 size: 18 residues. The V and J ends lost 2 bases and 5 bases, in that order; junction bases with no gene match: 7. Germline V gene sequence: CDR1 SGHTA, CDR2 FQGNSA. The DNA for the CDR3 is TGTGCCAGCAGCTTACGGACTAGCGGGGGGGCCATGAACAATGAGCAGTTCTTC. Translation gives CASSLRTSGGAMNNEQFF.

As to this clonotype: A read error may account for a junction end that differs from germline. The chain couples TRBV18 to TRBJ2-5; 7 bases are a match to TRBD2. The germline CDR1 and CDR2 sequences are KGHSH and LQKENI. The CDR3 loop spans 13 amino acids. This chain's CDR3 is CASSQLARNERFF. The CDR3 nucleotides are TGTGCCAGCTCCCAACTAGCGAGAAATGAGCGGTTCTTC. Full variable domain (outside the CDR3, taken from reference TRBV18 and TRBJ2-5): NAGVMQNPRHLVRRRGQEARLRCSPMKGHSHVYWYRQLPEEGLKFMVYLQKENIIDESGMPKERFSAEFPKEGPSILRIQQVVRGDSAAYFCASSQLARNERFFGPGTRLLVL.

This sequence joins TRBV12-3 or TRBV12-4 and TRBJ2-3; D unclear. CDR3 length: 14 residues. The ends were cut back, 6 bases at V and 2 bases at J, with 12 bases in the middle. CDR3 region: CASSQPDDTDTQYF. CDR3 bases: TGTGCCAGCAGCCAGCCGGACGACACAGATACGCAGTATTTT.

The chain uses TRBV7-9 and TRBJ2-7; D unresolved. Germline CDR1 is SEHNR and CDR2 is FQNEAQ (reference sequence). This CDR3 contains 14 residues. Trimming stripped 2 bases from V and 1 base from J, with 9 bases between. CDR3 protein: CASSLLGKSYEQYF. The CDR3 nucleotides read TGTGCCAGCAGCTTATTGGGCAAATCCTACGAGCAGTACTTC.

Regarding this clonotype: A much larger clonotype is one base distant, so this may be a read error. The chain couples TRBV7-9 to TRBJ2-1; 7 bases map to TRBD2. Germline V lookup: CDR1 SEHNR, CDR2 FQNEAQ (reference sequence). The CDR3 is made up of 15 amino acids. V shed 8 bases and J 8 bases; nucleotides not matched to a gene: 15. This CDR3 reads CASPLPGGGRDEQFF. The CDR3 nucleotides read TGTGCCAGCCCCCTCCCGGGAGGAGGACGGGATGAGCAGTTCTTC.

The chain couples TRBV7-6 to TRBJ2-1; D might be TRBD1 or TRBD2, each matching 5 bases. V lost 2 bases and J 6 bases, leaving 20 bases between the germline ends. This CDR3 is built from 17 residues. The germline CDR1 and CDR2 sequences are SGHVS and FNYEAQ. CDR3 amino acids: CASSLRGVRKLGNEQFF. CDR3 in DNA: TGTGCCAGCAGCTTAAGGGGAGTGCGGAAGCTGGGCAATGAGCAGTTCTTC.

This chain joins TRBV9 and TRBJ2-1, with a tentative D call TRBD1 (5 bases). The J call may be incorrect, as the DNA end agrees better with TRBJ2-5. The CDR3 spans 18 residues. Per the germline V gene, CDR1 is SGDLS and CDR2 is YYNGEE. In nucleotides, the CDR3 is TGTGCCAGCAGCTTATCAACTCCCCGGTGGGGCCAGAGAGAGACCCAGTACTTC. Protein: CASSLSTPRWGQRETQYF.

This clonotype was observed a few times. The V call is TRBV10-3, the J call TRBJ2-1; 10 bases fit TRBD2. The V gene's germline CDR1 is ENHRY and CDR2 SYGVKD. After removal of 6 bases from V and 5 bases from J, the junction contained 4 bases not matched to a gene. The CDR3 covers 14 residues. The CDR3 is CAIRGTSADNEQFF. CDR3 DNA: TGTGCCATCAGGGGGACTAGCGCAGACAATGAGCAGTTCTTC.

The table lists this clonotype with a few counts. The gene calls are TRBV5-1 and TRBJ1-1; maybe TRBD1 (5 bases). The CDR3 contains 13 residues. The germline gives CDR1 SGHRS, CDR2 YFSETQ. V lost 0 bases, J lost 14 bases, and 17 bases lay in between. The CDR3 region is CASSLGDRQQDFF. The CDR3 DNA follows: TGCGCCAGCAGCTTGGGGGACCGACAGCAGGACTTCTTT.

The chain is built from TRBV6-5 and TRBJ1-2; weak D call: TRBD1 (5 bases). Germline CDR1 and CDR2: MNHEY and SVGAGI. V was clipped by 2 bases and J by 8 bases, with 12 bases between them. CDR3 length: 13 amino acids. CDR3: CASSYLPQGGYTF. CDR3 nucleotide sequence: TGTGCCAGCAGTTACCTGCCGCAGGGCGGCTACACCTTC.

V is TRBV28 and J is TRBJ2-1; D is unclear. Trimming pared 8 bases from V and 0 bases from J, leaving 14 bases between. Germline loops: CDR1 MDHEN, CDR2 SYDVKM. The CDR3 has 15 amino acids. Here the CDR3 reads CASETPGSSYNEQFF. The CDR3 region has the DNA TGTGCCAGCGAAACTCCCGGTAGCTCCTACAATGAGCAGTTCTTC.

This clonotype turned up a few times. This sequence joins TRBV19 and TRBJ2-3; 7 bases fit TRBD2. With V trimmed by 5 bases and J by 5 bases, 10 bases remained unmatched. The CDR3 spans 15 residues. CDR1 and CDR2 from the germline V gene are LNHDA and SQIVND (reference sequence). The CDR3 DNA follows: TGTGCCAGTAGTGAGGCGGGAGAGGACGGAGATACGCAGTATTTT. This encodes CASSEAGEDGDTQYF.

This clonotype was detected a few times. A read error is possible here, since a much larger clone lies one base away. V is TRBV29-1 and J is TRBJ1-1; TRBD1 might be the D (5 bases). Germline assignment: CDR1 SQVTM and CDR2 ANQGSEA. This CDR3 region has 12 residues. The V gene lost 5 bases and the J gene lost 10 bases, with 17 bases spanning the gap. CDR3 in DNA: TGCAGCGTTATGGGACCTGGAGGCGCAGCTTTCTTT. Its translation is CSVMGPGGAAFF.

This sequence joins TRBV20-1 and TRBJ2-5; the D is unclear. The J call may be mistaken, given a closer DNA end match to TRBJ2-1. Per the germline V gene, CDR1 is DFQATT and CDR2 is SNEGSKA (reference sequence). This CDR3 has 14 residues. As DNA, the CDR3 is TGCAGTGCGATGCCCCTGGCCTCCTACAATGAGCAGTTCTTC. This sequence encodes CSAMPLASYNEQFF.

This clonotype appeared a few times. J is TRBJ2-7 and V is TRBV11-3; 8 bases are a match to TRBD1. The V gene end was trimmed by 5 bases and the J gene end by 3 bases; junction bases not matched to a gene: 6. Germline CDR1 is SGHNT and CDR2 is YENEEA. The CDR3 runs to 14 residues. The CDR3 loop reads CASSLSGQDYEQYV. DNA for the CDR3: TGTGCCAGCAGCCTCTCGGGACAGGACTACGAGCAGTACGTC.

The gene calls are TRBV10-2 and TRBJ2-1, with 9 positions matching TRBD2. V lost 2 bases, J lost 3 bases, and 5 bases stayed unmatched. Germline-derived CDR1 and CDR2 are WSHSY and SAAADI. This CDR3 is built from 16 residues. CDR3 amino acids: CASSERRGGLYNEQFF. CDR3 DNA sequence: TGCGCCAGCAGTGAGCGGCGGGGGGGCCTCTACAATGAGCAGTTCTTC.